The 29 T cell receptor beta chains presented below share a single source sample, sequenced in a study of cytomegalovirus exposure and HLA in healthy donors. Amplification used 60 Vbeta primers and 13 Jbeta primers. Repertoires were generated with immunoSEQ multiplex PCR, while TCRdb's copy carries only in-frame clones and drops some. The sample records some 250,000 clones, over 80% being singletons. Source material: PBMCs. Receptors were obtained from a woman in her forties in good health and CMV-seropositive.

This clone was seen only once. The chain combines TRBV11-3 with TRBJ2-5; 8 positions match TRBD1. Germline-derived CDR1 and CDR2 are SGHNT and YENEEA. The J segment lost 5 bases and the V segment lost 1 base, leaving 6 bases of the junction unmatched. The CDR3 is 15 amino acids. CDR3 sequence (DNA): TGTGCCAGCAGCTTAGGGCACCGGGACAGGGAGACCCAGTACTTC. Protein sequence: CASSLGHRDRETQYF.

V gene TRBV6-1 combines with J gene TRBJ1-4; D is ambiguous. Germline V gene sequence: CDR1 MNHNS, CDR2 SASEGT. V lost 1 base and J lost 8, with 11 bases in between. This CDR3 is built from 14 residues. The CDR3 DNA is TGTGCCAGCAGTGAAGTGCCGGTAGAGGAAAAACTGTTTTTT. Protein product: CASSEVPVEEKLFF.

Turning to this clone: Other DNA variants within this sample encode the same CDR3. The V and J genes are TRBV5-1 and TRBJ1-2, with a tentative D call TRBD1 (5 bases). The CDR3 extends over 13 amino acids. Germline assignment: CDR1 SGHRS and CDR2 YFSETQ. Trimming took off 0 bases at V and 3 bases at J, with 6 bases between the two ends. The chain's CDR3 is CASSLEGDYGYTF. The CDR3 DNA is TGCGCCAGCAGCTTGGAAGGGGACTATGGCTACACCTTC.

This chain connects TRBV10-1 to TRBJ1-2, with 8 bases identical to TRBD1. Germline values: CDR1 WNHNN, CDR2 SYGVQD (reference sequence). The CDR3 spans 16 residues. After removal of 4 bases from V and 7 bases from J, the junction contained 14 bases not matched to a gene. CDR3 DNA: TGCGCCAGCAGTGTTGGACAGGGCGGACTTCCGCGTGGCTACACCTTC. Its translation: CASSVGQGGLPRGYTF.

There are a few counts of this clone. The CDR3 sequence is CASSLDDRRHGYTF. The CDR3 DNA reads as TGTGCCAGCAGCTTAGATGACAGGAGGCATGGCTACACCTTC. The J gene is TRBJ1-2, the V gene TRBV7-8; perhaps TRBD1 as D (6 bases). Per germline, CDR1 SGHVS and CDR2 FQNEAQ. The CDR3 sequence is 14 residues long. V dropped 1 base and J dropped 6 bases, with 12 bases sitting between them.

This chain links TRBV7-9 with TRBJ2-5, with 9 bases fitting TRBD1. The CDR3 runs 13 residues. CDR1 and CDR2 (germline): SEHNR, FQNEAQ (reference sequence). The V segment lost 6 bases and the J segment 11 bases; nucleotides outside the gene matches: 10. The CDR3 DNA is TGTGCCAGCAGTCGGACAGGGGATGGAAAGCAGTACTTC. Its translation is CASSRTGDGKQYF. Full variable domain (rest looked up from reference TRBV7-9 and TRBJ2-5): DTGVSQNPRHKITKRGQNVTFRCDPISEHNRLYWYRQTLGQGPEFLTYFQNEAQLEKSRLLSDRFSAERPKGSFSTLEIQRTEQGDSAMYLCASSRTGDGKQYFGPGTRLLVL.

The rearrangement links TRBV11-2 to TRBJ1-1, with a tentative D call TRBD1 (5 bases). CDR3 length: 15 amino acids. The germline V and J ends were trimmed by 6 bases and 4 bases, with 18 bases remaining between them. CDR1 is SGHAT, CDR2 FQNNGV, per germline. The CDR3 spells CASRNVGGRSTEAFF. The CDR3, as DNA: TGTGCCAGCAGGAACGTGGGGGGACGAAGCACTGAAGCTTTCTTT.

This clone was observed a few times. The CDR3, as DNA: TGTGCCATCAGTGGGGCAGGGGGAAACTATGGCTACACCTTC. It codes for CAISGAGGNYGYTF. The chain couples TRBV10-3 to TRBJ1-2; 7 nucleotides align to TRBD1. Germline loops: CDR1 ENHRY, CDR2 SYGVKD. Trimming cost V 4 bases and J 2 bases; bases outside gene matches: 4. The CDR3 sequence is 14 residues long.

V and J are TRBV7-9 and TRBJ1-3, with a tentative D call TRBD1 (6 bases). This CDR3 contains 18 residues. Trimming removed 10 bases at V and 2 bases at J, with 27 bases between. The germline V gene encodes CDR1 SEHNR and CDR2 FQNEAQ (reference sequence). The CDR3 reads CATPTDRIVVAPGNTIYF. The DNA of the CDR3 is TGTGCCACCCCCACGGACAGAATAGTCGTTGCCCCTGGAAACACCATATATTTT.

The chain joins TRBV11-1 to TRBJ2-1, with D perhaps TRBD2 (6 bases). Per the germline V gene, CDR1 is SGHAT and CDR2 is FQDESV (reference sequence). The V and J ends lost 5 bases and 8 bases respectively, with 19 bases between them. CDR3 size: 15 residues. The CDR3 DNA reads TGTGCCAGCAGCCCTCCGGGACTCCCCAGGCATGAGCAGTTCTTC. This encodes CASSPPGLPRHEQFF.

The chain links TRBV25-1 to TRBJ2-5; D ambiguous. In germline, CDR1 is MGHDK, CDR2 SYGVNS. This CDR3 comprises 12 residues. Trimming removed 8 bases from V and 2 bases from J, with 9 bases in between. CDR3 sequence: CASGLMQETQYF. The DNA of the CDR3 is TGTGCCAGCGGCTTAATGCAAGAGACCCAGTACTTC.

This chain connects TRBV28 to TRBJ2-1, with D possibly TRBD2 on 6 matching bases. The germline CDR1 and CDR2 sequences are MDHEN and SYDVKM. The CDR3 loop spans 11 amino acids. Trimming removed 3 bases from V and 9 bases from J, with 6 bases in between. The CDR3 here is CASSLGGEQFF. CDR3 sequence (DNA): TGTGCCAGCAGTTTGGGAGGTGAGCAGTTCTTC.

This sequence joins TRBV7-3 and TRBJ1-1; a possible D gene is TRBD1 (5 bases). The CDR3 runs 14 residues. Trimming removed 4 bases at V and 9 bases at J, with 18 bases between. Germline V gene lookup returns CDR1 SGHTA and CDR2 FQGTGA. The chain's CDR3 is CASSSGAGSRKAFF. The CDR3 DNA sequence: TGTGCCAGCAGCTCCGGGGCGGGGAGTCGGAAAGCTTTCTTT.

This clone was observed a handful of times. This chain links TRBV28 with TRBJ1-5; weak D call: TRBD1 (6 bases). This CDR3 spans 16 amino acids. Trimming took off 6 bases at V and 3 bases at J, with 18 bases between the two ends. The germline V gene encodes CDR1 MDHEN and CDR2 SYDVKM. CDR3 amino acids: CASRRQVTLINQPQHF. The CDR3 region has the DNA TGTGCCAGCAGGAGACAGGTAACATTAATCAATCAGCCCCAGCATTTT.

For the CDR3, the DNA is TGTGCCTGGTCAAGGGACAGGGGAAATCAGCCCCAGCATTTT. Its protein is CAWSRDRGNQPQHF. The chain is built from TRBV30 and TRBJ1-5, with TRBD1 identical over 10 bases. The CDR3 is 14 residues long. Germline CDR1 reads GTSNPN; CDR2 reads SVGIG (reference sequence). Trimming cost V 5 bases and J 4 bases; bases outside gene matches: 5.

CDR3 bases: TGTGCCAGCAGCCAAGAGAGTGCAGGGCCCTCCTACGAGCAGTACTTC. Protein sequence: CASSQESAGPSYEQYF. The chain links TRBV4-2 to TRBJ2-7, with D tentatively TRBD1 (5 bases). The CDR3 has 16 residues. V was cut by 0 bases and J by 0 bases, with 12 bases left in between. Per germline, CDR1 LGHNA and CDR2 YNFKEQ.

This clone was seen only once. The chain couples TRBV7-9 to TRBJ2-7; TRBD2 agrees at 13 bases. Germline values: CDR1 SEHNR, CDR2 FQNEAQ (reference sequence). With V trimmed by 5 bases and J by 6 bases, 16 bases remained unmatched. This CDR3 is 18 amino acids long. In DNA, the CDR3 is TGTGCCAGCAGCCCCCGGACTAGCGGGAGACTGTTTTCTGTCGAGCAGTACTTC. Protein product: CASSPRTSGRLFSVEQYF.

The V call is TRBV7-3, the J call TRBJ1-1; no firm D call. Per the germline V gene, CDR1 is SGHTA and CDR2 is FQGTGA. The V end was cut by 0 bases, the J end by 1 base, with 6 bases between. The CDR3 is made up of 14 amino acids. This CDR3 is CASSLTPGNTEAFF. As DNA, the CDR3 is TGTGCCAGCAGCTTAACTCCGGGGAACACTGAAGCTTTCTTT.

CDR3 region: CASSSRVPGDYGYTF. The CDR3 region has the DNA TGTGCCAGCAGCTCCCGGGTTCCGGGGGACTATGGCTACACCTTC. The chain recombines TRBV5-4 with TRBJ1-2, with D possibly matching TRBD1 (5 bases). V lost 3 bases and J 3 bases, leaving 15 bases between the germline ends. The CDR3 has 15 amino acids. Germline CDR1 and CDR2: SGHNT and YYREEE (reference sequence).

The V gene is TRBV27, the J gene TRBJ1-6, with TRBD1 matching 9 bases. Germline V gives CDR1 MNHEY, CDR2 SMNVEV (reference sequence). Trimming took 6 bases from V and 10 from J; bases not matched to a gene: 4. This CDR3 contains 13 residues. CDR3 nucleotide sequence: TGTGCCAGCAGCCAGGGACAGGGATCACCCCTCCACTTT. Translating it yields CASSQGQGSPLHF.

This clone came up once. This chain links TRBV5-1 with TRBJ2-6, with no clear D. CDR3 length: 14 amino acids. Trimming took 6 bases from V and 0 from J, leaving 7 bases between them. CDR1 and CDR2 from the germline V gene are SGHRS and YFSETQ. The CDR3 loop is CASTLTSGANVLTF. The CDR3 bases are TGCGCCAGCACCCTAACCTCTGGGGCCAACGTCCTGACTTTC.

The V and J genes are TRBV6-5 and TRBJ1-1; D is unclear. Trimming shortened V by 5 bases and J by 5 bases, and 15 bases separated the two germline ends. The length of the CDR3 is 14 residues. The V gene's germline CDR1 is MNHEY and CDR2 SVGAGI. CDR3 nucleotide sequence: TGTGCCAGCAGTGAAACGCGGGGAGGTACTGAAGCTTTCTTT. This codes for CASSETRGGTEAFF.

This clone was counted only a few times. The J gene is TRBJ2-2, the V gene TRBV21-1; the D call TRBD1 from the table was never checked on the DNA. TRBV21-1 is a pseudogene segment. The CDR3 has 17 residues. The CDR3 bases are TGTGCCAGCAGCAGTTATAGATTTGGGGGCGACACCGGGGAGCTGTTTTTT. Encoded protein: CASSSYRFGGDTGELFF.

The V and J genes are TRBV4-1 and TRBJ2-5; no clear D. The J call may not be correct, given that the DNA end is closer to TRBJ2-7. The CDR3 is 16 residues long. Germline-derived CDR1 and CDR2 are MGHRA and YSYEKL. In DNA, the CDR3 is TGCGCCAGCAGCCAAGCGAACGGCATGGACTCCTACGAGCAGTACTTC. Protein sequence: CASSQANGMDSYEQYF.

The V and J genes are TRBV5-6 and TRBJ2-7; TRBD1 matches 8 bases. V shed 7 bases, J shed 2 bases, and the junction held 2 bases outside the gene matches. In germline, CDR1 is SGHDT, CDR2 YYEEEE. The CDR3 has 12 residues. The DNA for the CDR3 is TGTGCCAGCCCGGACAGGGCCTACGAGCAGTACTTC. Translated: CASPDRAYEQYF.

The sample holds a few counts of this clone. The rearrangement links TRBV10-3 to TRBJ2-1; 8 bases map to TRBD1. With 9 bases clipped from V and 12 bases from J, the junction kept 10 bases outside the gene matches. Germline CDR1 ENHRY, CDR2 SYGVKD. CDR3 length equals 12 residues. The CDR3 loop is CAISVTGDMQFF. The DNA for the CDR3 is TGTGCCATTTCTGTGACAGGGGATATGCAGTTCTTC.

V usage is TRBV7-9 and J usage is TRBJ2-7; weak D call: TRBD1 (6 bases). V gave up 1 base and J gave up 4 bases, with 14 bases separating them. The CDR3 spans 15 residues. Germline V gene data show CDR1 as SEHNR and CDR2 as FQNEAQ (reference sequence). In DNA, the CDR3 is TGTGCCAGCAGCTTAGATGAGGGGGTATTTTACGAGCAGTACTTC. Its translation: CASSLDEGVFYEQYF.

This clone has only a few counts. The genes are TRBV5-1 and TRBJ2-3; D remains ambiguous. This CDR3 has 16 amino acids. Germline loops: CDR1 SGHRS, CDR2 YFSETQ. Trimming left V 4 bases short and J 0 bases short, with 15 bases between. The CDR3 DNA is TGCGCCAGCAGCCCCTTCCCTGGCGGTAGCACAGATACGCAGTATTTT. It yields the protein CASSPFPGGSTDTQYF.

This chain links TRBV7-2 with TRBJ2-5; D is unresolved. V lost 1 base and J 5 bases, leaving 8 bases between the germline ends. The CDR3 length is 13 residues. CDR1 is SGHTA, CDR2 FQGNSA, per germline. The CDR3: CASSLGHRETQYF. Written as DNA, the CDR3 is TGTGCCAGCAGCTTAGGCCACCGGGAGACCCAGTACTTC.